The TCR beta chain described here comes from a study of beta chain features in type 1 diabetes. Findings and limits, study-wide: TCRB CDR3 length was moderately but significantly reduced in all four CD4+ subsets of Type 1 diabetes patients.

This clone was recorded a few times. What it binds is unknown. In germline, CDR1 is SGDLS, CDR2 YYNGEE. This CDR3 contains 14 residues. V was cut by 4 bases and J by 1 base, with 12 bases left in between. cDNA synthesis used the whole RNA isolate, giving expressed TCRB sequences. The repertoire was sequenced with immunoSEQ multiplex PCR; TCRdb's copy has only in-frame clones and lacks some. The top ten clones hold roughly 0.75% of a sample with some 140,000 clones, approximately 10% of them seen once. This receptor was identified in a young man with type 1 diabetes. V and J are TRBV9 and TRBJ2-7; weak D call: TRBD1 (6 bases). The sequenced sample was central memory CD4+ T cells from blood. The CDR3 bases are TGTGCCAGCAGCCCAACAGGGCTATCCTACGAGCAGTACTTC. Residues: CASSPTGLSYEQYF.